Described below is a single T cell receptor (beta chain) sequence and its context. The V end was cut by 4 bases, the J end by 0 bases, with 10 bases between. The V gene's germline CDR1 is SGHRS and CDR2 YFSETQ. The length of the CDR3 is 15 residues. The data are from a study of human T cells and chemical hapten exposure. Study in general: On approximately 2 cm by approximately 2 cm of upper inner arm skin, sensitization was performed with 2% DPC. All patients underwent weekly scalp dosing with diphenylcyclopropenone for the full roughly 25-week study. Slight differences in pooled library volume were the main source of varying TCR yields across samples.

TCRdb redid the calling of the RACE reads with MiXCR, one entry per CDR3 protein. The sample holds 180,000 or so distinct CDR3 sequences, 30% seen once. Described time point: pre-sensitization, week 0. Treatment here: therapeutic diphenylcyclopropenone sensitization with weekly scalp DPC. Sample donors consisted of patients with alopecia, aged 18 to 70 years, who were suitable for DPC. This material consisted of whole blood, taken in connection with sensitization to the hapten diphenylcyclopropenone (DPC). The source is a woman aged 25 to 39 with alopecia areata. Some clones in this sample may be carry-over from other donors' samples. J is TRBJ2-2 and V is TRBV5-1; no reliable D call. The CDR3 sequence is CASSPYATNTGELFF. The CDR3 DNA is TGCGCCAGCAGCCCCTACGCTACGAACACCGGGGAGCTGTTTTTT.